A single sample is the source of the 23 T cell receptor beta chains below, sequenced in a study of blood T cell repertoires in COVID-19. Sequencing used immunoSEQ multiplex PCR; TCRdb keeps in-frame clones, though not all of them. The table has around 90,000 clones, roughly 80% seen once. Input material: peripheral blood. Receptors originate from a woman aged 65 to 85 with active or convalescent COVID-19.

The chain carries TRBV6-2 or TRBV6-3 and TRBJ2-3, with no clear D. Trimming cost V 3 bases and J 4 bases, with 11 bases left between them. CDR1 and CDR2 from the germline V gene are MNHEY and SVGEGT. The CDR3 extends over 14 amino acids. The CDR3 reads CASSYTPGADTQYF. The CDR3 nucleotides are TGTGCCAGCAGTTATACCCCCGGAGCAGATACGCAGTATTTT.

The gene calls are TRBV6-6 and TRBJ2-7, with D perhaps TRBD1 (6 bases). The CDR3 contains 14 residues. The germline V and J ends were trimmed by 2 bases and 2 bases, with 10 bases remaining between them. CDR1 is MNHNY and CDR2 is SVGAGI in the germline V gene (reference sequence). The CDR3 nucleotides are TGTGCCAGCAGTTACAACAGGGAACCCTACGAGCAGTACTTC. Amino acid sequence: CASSYNREPYEQYF.

The chain couples TRBV2 to TRBJ1-6; possible D gene TRBD1, 6 bases. Trimming removed 8 bases from V and 7 bases from J, with 9 bases in between. Germline V gene sequence: CDR1 SNHLY, CDR2 FYNNEI. This CDR3 spans 12 amino acids. The DNA for the CDR3 is TGTGCCAGCCGAGGGGGAAATTCACCCCTCCACTTT. This codes for CASRGGNSPLHF. The full variable domain, rest sourced from reference TRBV2 and TRBJ1-6, is EPEVTQTPSHQVTQMGQEVILRCVPISNHLYFYWYRQILGQKVEFLVSFYNNEISEKSEIFDDQFSVERPDGSNFTLKIRSTKLEDSAMYFCASRGGNSPLHFGNGTRLTVT.

The chain is built from TRBV9 and TRBJ2-1; 7 bases fit TRBD2. Germline lookup yields CDR1 SGDLS and CDR2 YYNGEE. This CDR3 contains 17 residues. Germline trimming cut 3 bases from V and 6 bases from J; bases unmatched to any gene: 15. The CDR3 protein is CASSEGWTRGRGNEQFF. The CDR3 DNA is TGTGCCAGCAGCGAGGGATGGACTAGGGGTAGGGGCAATGAGCAGTTCTTC.

The chain uses TRBV6-6 and TRBJ1-5; 7 bases line up with TRBD1. The CDR3 loop spans 13 amino acids. The V segment lost 10 bases and the J segment 1 base; nucleotides outside the gene matches: 4. Germline values: CDR1 MNHNY, CDR2 SVGAGI (reference sequence). In nucleotides, the CDR3 is TGTGCCACCCAGACAGGGAGCAATCAGCCCCAGCATTTT. It codes for CATQTGSNQPQHF.

The chain is built from TRBV7-2 and TRBJ1-2; perhaps TRBD1 as D (6 bases). The germline CDR1 and CDR2 sequences are SGHTA and FQGNSA. Trimming cost V 3 bases and J 1 base, with 15 bases left between them. The CDR3 covers 16 residues. CDR3 protein: CASSLDRQARNYGYTF. The CDR3 nucleotides read TGTGCCAGCAGCTTGGACCGACAGGCCCGTAACTATGGCTACACCTTC.

This chain links TRBV7-2 with TRBJ2-2; 8 bases align to TRBD2. This CDR3 comprises 15 residues. Per germline, CDR1 SGHTA and CDR2 FQGNSA. J was trimmed by 3 bases and V by 5 bases; bases with no gene match: 5. The CDR3: CASSRLAPYTGELFF. CDR3 coding DNA: TGTGCCAGCAGCAGACTAGCGCCCTACACCGGGGAGCTGTTTTTT.

The chain has TRBV18 and TRBJ2-3, with D possibly TRBD1 on 5 matching bases. The CDR3 loop spans 15 amino acids. The germline V gene encodes CDR1 KGHSH and CDR2 LQKENI. V shed 0 bases and J shed 2 bases, with 9 bases lying between them. The CDR3 sequence: CASSPPTAITDTQYF. The CDR3 nucleotides are TGTGCCAGCTCACCACCGACAGCGATCACAGATACGCAGTATTTT.

The rearrangement uses TRBV11-2 and TRBJ1-1; D not resolved. Germline CDR1 and CDR2: SGHAT and FQNNGV. This CDR3 spans 15 amino acids. Trimming took 1 base from V and 1 from J, leaving 10 bases between them. The CDR3 nucleotides read TGTGCCAGCAGCTTAGTGTACGGGAGGAACACTGAAGCTTTCTTT. Its protein product is CASSLVYGRNTEAFF.

The genes are TRBV10-3 and TRBJ2-7; the match to TRBD2 covers 13 bases. This CDR3 region has 14 residues. Germline loops: CDR1 ENHRY, CDR2 SYGVKD. Trimming removed 10 bases from V and 0 bases from J; junction bases left unmatched: 3. The CDR3, as DNA: TGTGCCACTCGGACTAGCGGGGGCTCCTACGAGCAGTACTTC. This gives the protein CATRTSGGSYEQYF.

The chain joins TRBV5-1 to TRBJ2-5; 9 bases agree with TRBD1. V shed 4 bases, J shed 4 bases, and the junction held 5 bases outside the gene matches. Germline V CDR1 and CDR2: SGHRS, YFSETQ. The CDR3 totals 14 residues. DNA for the CDR3: TGCGCCAGCAGCCCGGCGACAGGGGGAGAGACCCAGTACTTC. This sequence encodes CASSPATGGETQYF. The full variable domain, with the rest looked up from reference TRBV5-1 and TRBJ2-5, is KAGVTQTPRYLIKTRGQQVTLSCSPISGHRSVSWYQQTPGQGLQFLFEYFSETQRNKGNFPGRFSGRQFSNSRSEMNVSTLELGDSALYLCASSPATGGETQYFGPGTRLLVL.

This chain joins TRBV7-8 and TRBJ2-1, with D perhaps TRBD2 (7 bases). Germline assignment: CDR1 SGHVS and CDR2 FQNEAQ. There are 16 residues in the CDR3. V was shortened by 1 base and J by 7 bases, with 17 bases between the two germline ends. The CDR3 nucleotides are TGTGCCAGCAGCTTAGAGTATACGGGGGGCAGGAATGAGCAGTTCTTC. It is translated as CASSLEYTGGRNEQFF.

The V and J genes are TRBV12-5 and TRBJ1-1, with D perhaps matching TRBD1 (6 bases). Germline V gene data show CDR1 as LGHNT and CDR2 as FRNRAP. Deletions cut 6 bases from V and 1 base from J, with 9 bases between. The CDR3 spans 13 residues. The CDR3 DNA sequence: TGTGCTAGTGGCCTACAGGGGAACACTGAAGCTTTCTTT. This encodes CASGLQGNTEAFF.

The chain recombines TRBV3-1 (or the pseudogene TRBV3-2) with TRBJ1-1; TRBD1 matches at 9 bases. CDR3 size: 17 residues. Germline loops: CDR1 LGHDT, CDR2 YNNKEL (reference sequence). The ends lost 2 bases at V and 6 bases at J; junction bases unmatched: 13. CDR3 sequence reads: CASSQQPSGTGRSEAFF. The CDR3 bases are TGTGCCAGCAGCCAACAACCATCCGGGACAGGGCGGTCTGAAGCTTTCTTT.

This sequence joins TRBV5-1 and TRBJ2-1; D is possibly TRBD1 (5 bases). Germline lookup yields CDR1 SGHRS and CDR2 YFSETQ. The CDR3 spans 15 residues. V dropped 7 bases and J dropped 2 bases, with 16 bases sitting between them. DNA of the CDR3: TGCGCCAGCTCTCTCAGGGTAATCCCCTACAATGAGCAGTTCTTC. This encodes CASSLRVIPYNEQFF.

This rearrangement joins TRBV7-8 to TRBJ2-7, with D maybe TRBD1 (6 bases). Trimming left V 5 bases short and J 4 bases short, with 15 bases between. The CDR3 loop spans 14 amino acids. CDR1 is SGHVS, CDR2 FQNEAQ, per germline. The CDR3 sequence is CASSAHGQPYEQYF. Written as DNA, the CDR3 is TGTGCCAGCAGCGCCCACGGACAGCCTTACGAGCAGTACTTC.

The count of this clone is one. The chain carries TRBV5-6 and TRBJ2-5, with D possibly being TRBD2 (5 bases). The V end lost 1 base, the J end lost 3 bases, and 7 bases lay between the germline ends. There are 13 residues in the CDR3. In germline, CDR1 is SGHDT, CDR2 YYEEEE. CDR3 residues: CASSLRGEETQYF. CDR3 DNA sequence: TGTGCCAGCAGCTTGCGGGGAGAAGAGACCCAGTACTTC.

The chain couples TRBV5-1 to TRBJ2-5; 16 nucleotides line up with TRBD2. This CDR3 has 17 amino acids. The V gene's germline CDR1 is SGHRS and CDR2 YFSETQ. The V segment lost 4 bases and the J segment 5 bases; nucleotides outside the gene matches: 8. The CDR3 sequence is CASSREGTSGGAETQYF. The DNA of the CDR3 is TGCGCCAGCAGCCGCGAAGGGACTAGCGGGGGGGCCGAGACCCAGTACTTC.

This clone was seen only once. The chain recombines TRBV10-3 with TRBJ2-3; 10 nucleotides line up with TRBD2. The germline V gene encodes CDR1 ENHRY and CDR2 SYGVKD. V lost 4 bases, J lost 3 bases, and 4 bases stayed unmatched. The length of the CDR3 is 15 residues. The CDR3 sequence: CAISASSGGTDTQYF. CDR3 DNA: TGTGCCATCAGTGCGTCTAGCGGGGGAACAGATACGCAGTATTTT.

This clone was detected only a few times. The chain links TRBV27 to TRBJ1-5, with 7 bases aligning to TRBD1. Germline trimming cut 5 bases from V and 4 bases from J; bases unmatched to any gene: 5. This CDR3 spans 14 amino acids. Germline V gene lookup returns CDR1 MNHEY and CDR2 SMNVEV (reference sequence). The CDR3 region is CASSPGGFNQPQHF. The CDR3 DNA is TGTGCCAGCAGTCCAGGGGGTTTTAATCAGCCCCAGCATTTT.

The chain employs TRBV10-3 and TRBJ1-6, with 7 positions matching TRBD1. J gave up 7 bases and V 7 bases, and 4 bases lay outside the gene matches. Germline-derived CDR1 and CDR2 are ENHRY and SYGVKD. CDR3 size: 13 residues. The CDR3 loop reads CAITEDRNSPLHF. CDR3 DNA sequence: TGTGCCATCACAGAGGACAGGAATTCACCCCTCCACTTT.

The chain recombines TRBV5-6 with TRBJ1-6; D unclear. V was cut by 0 bases and J by 11 bases, with 12 bases left in between. This CDR3 has 14 residues. Germline V gene lookup returns CDR1 SGHDT and CDR2 YYEEEE. The CDR3 spells CASSLAQRETPLHF. The CDR3 DNA reads as TGTGCCAGCAGCTTGGCACAGCGGGAGACACCCCTCCACTTT.

The rearrangement joins TRBV5-1 to TRBJ1-1; TRBD1 matches 8 bases. Germline trimming cut 4 bases from V and 2 bases from J; bases unmatched to any gene: 4. Germline V gives CDR1 SGHRS, CDR2 YFSETQ. This CDR3 has 14 amino acids. The CDR3 protein is CASSVTGGNTEAFF. CDR3 nucleotide sequence: TGCGCCAGCAGCGTCACAGGGGGTAACACTGAAGCTTTCTTT.